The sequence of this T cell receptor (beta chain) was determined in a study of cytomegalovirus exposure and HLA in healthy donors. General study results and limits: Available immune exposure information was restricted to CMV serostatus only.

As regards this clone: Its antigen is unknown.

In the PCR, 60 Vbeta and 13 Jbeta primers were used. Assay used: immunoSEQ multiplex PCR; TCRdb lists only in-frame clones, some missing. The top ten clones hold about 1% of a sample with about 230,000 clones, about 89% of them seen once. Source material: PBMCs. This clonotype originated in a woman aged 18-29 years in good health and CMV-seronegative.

CDR3 loop: CASSLGGLAGVTGELFF. CDR3 sequence (DNA): TGTGCCAGCAGCTTAGGAGGGTTAGCGGGGGTCACCGGGGAGCTGTTTTTT. V and J are TRBV11-2 and TRBJ2-2, with TRBD2 matching over 9 bases. Germline values: CDR1 SGHAT, CDR2 FQNNGV. Germline trimming cut 1 base from V and 4 bases from J; bases unmatched to any gene: 7. The CDR3 consists of 17 residues.